A selection of T cell receptor beta chains follows, all from one sample in a study of cytomegalovirus exposure and HLA in healthy donors. Generated by immunoSEQ multiplex PCR, the TCRdb table keeps only in-frame clones and is missing some. The sample has about 75,000 clones, roughly four fifths seen once; the top ten hold 1.9%. The specimen sequenced was PBMCs. Every receptor here comes from a man aged 18 to 29 in good health and CMV-seronegative. Both conserved end residues are part of each CDR3. A D gene is named only where the DNA matches it firmly. Where a row states a size, it is once, few, many or the class of an expanded clone; other rows omit it.

v_call: TRBV25-1
clone_size: .
d_call: .
j_call: TRBJ1-2
cdr3_aa: CASSESWPRVSTDGYTF
cdr3_nt: TGTGCCAGCAGTGAATCCTGGCCCCGGGTCTCCACCGATGGCTACACCTTC

v_call: TRBV29-1
clone_size: .
d_call: .
j_call: TRBJ2-3
cdr3_aa: CSVDPGGTQYF
cdr3_nt: TGCAGCGTTGATCCAGGGGGGACGCAGTATTTT

v_call: TRBV29-1
clone_size: .
d_call: .
j_call: TRBJ1-4
cdr3_aa: CSVEVRGSRGEKLFF
cdr3_nt: TGCAGCGTTGAAGTACGAGGGAGTCGAGGGGAAAAACTGTTTTTT

v_call: TRBV7-8
clone_size: .
d_call: .
j_call: TRBJ2-7
cdr3_aa: CASSLLRVSYEQYF
cdr3_nt: TGTGCCAGCAGCTTGTTGAGAGTGTCCTACGAGCAGTACTTC

v_call: TRBV11-3
clone_size: .
d_call: .
j_call: TRBJ2-1
cdr3_aa: CASSSGLFNEQFF
cdr3_nt: TGTGCCAGCAGTTCGGGACTCTTCAATGAGCAGTTCTTC

v_call: TRBV11-2
clone_size: .
d_call: .
j_call: TRBJ1-1
cdr3_aa: CASSFGGAEAFF
cdr3_nt: TGTGCCAGCAGCTTTGGGGGCGCTGAAGCTTTCTTT

v_call: TRBV7-3
clone_size: .
d_call: .
j_call: TRBJ2-2
cdr3_aa: CASRLTSNTGELFF
cdr3_nt: TGTGCCAGCAGACTGACTAGTAACACCGGGGAGCTGTTTTTT

v_call: TRBV6-1
clone_size: .
d_call: .
j_call: TRBJ1-5
cdr3_aa: CASSSDRNQPQHF
cdr3_nt: TGTGCCAGCAGTTCGGACAGAAATCAGCCCCAGCATTTT

v_call: TRBV6-1
clone_size: few
d_call: .
j_call: TRBJ1-1
cdr3_aa: CASSDQDFDTEAFF
cdr3_nt: TGTGCCAGCAGTGACCAGGATTTCGACACTGAAGCTTTCTTT

v_call: TRBV7-3
clone_size: .
d_call: .
j_call: TRBJ2-1
cdr3_aa: CASSLDSSYNEQFF
cdr3_nt: TGTGCCAGCAGCTTAGACAGCTCCTACAATGAGCAGTTCTTC

v_call: TRBV28
clone_size: few
d_call: .
j_call: TRBJ1-2
cdr3_aa: CASSSWDTAYYGYTF
cdr3_nt: TGTGCCAGCAGTTCATGGGACACCGCTTACTATGGCTACACCTTC

v_call: TRBV2
clone_size: .
d_call: TRBD2
j_call: TRBJ2-7
cdr3_aa: CASRVLAGAGEQYF
cdr3_nt: TGTGCCAGCAGGGTACTAGCGGGCGCAGGGGAGCAGTACTTC

v_call: TRBV19
clone_size: .
d_call: TRBD1
j_call: TRBJ2-3
cdr3_aa: CASSGRQGTDTQYF
cdr3_nt: TGTGCCAGTAGTGGGAGACAGGGGACAGATACGCAGTATTTT

v_call: TRBV25-1
clone_size: .
d_call: .
j_call: TRBJ2-2
cdr3_aa: CASASVTGELFF
cdr3_nt: TGTGCCAGCGCTAGCGTGACCGGGGAGCTGTTTTTT

v_call: TRBV7-3
clone_size: .
d_call: .
j_call: TRBJ2-3
cdr3_aa: CASSLSADTQYF
cdr3_nt: TGTGCCAGCAGCTTATCCGCGGATACGCAGTATTTT

v_call: TRBV5-4
clone_size: .
d_call: TRBD1
j_call: TRBJ2-7
cdr3_aa: CASSSVDRALSYEQYF
cdr3_nt: TGTGCCAGCAGCTCGGTTGACAGGGCCCTTTCCTACGAGCAGTACTTC

v_call: TRBV11-2
clone_size: few
d_call: TRBD1
j_call: TRBJ2-7
cdr3_aa: CASSLGDSSYEQYF
cdr3_nt: TGTGCCAGCAGCTTAGGGGACAGCTCCTACGAGCAGTACTTC

v_call: TRBV6-6
clone_size: .
d_call: .
j_call: TRBJ2-7
cdr3_aa: CASRLGSSYEQYF
cdr3_nt: TGTGCCAGCCGACTAGGGAGCTCCTACGAGCAGTACTTC

v_call: TRBV7-2
clone_size: .
d_call: TRBD1
j_call: TRBJ1-6
cdr3_aa: CASSSGQGFRNSPLHF
cdr3_nt: TGTGCCAGCAGCTCCGGACAGGGATTTAGGAATTCACCCCTCCACTTT

v_call: TRBV4-3
clone_size: .
d_call: TRBD1
j_call: TRBJ1-2
cdr3_aa: CASSQLDRDGYGYTF
cdr3_nt: TGCGCCAGCAGCCAACTGGACAGGGATGGCTATGGCTACACCTTC

v_call: TRBV2
clone_size: .
d_call: .
j_call: TRBJ1-5
cdr3_aa: CASNRGAYSNQPQHF
cdr3_nt: TGTGCCAGCAACCGGGGGGCCTATAGCAATCAGCCCCAGCATTTT

v_call: TRBV9
clone_size: once
d_call: TRBD1
j_call: TRBJ2-5
cdr3_aa: CASSGQGLGETQYF
cdr3_nt: TGTGCCAGCAGCGGACAGGGGCTGGGGGAGACCCAGTACTTC

v_call: TRBV7-2
clone_size: .
d_call: TRBD2
j_call: TRBJ2-2
cdr3_aa: CASSPRAPGLAGTGELFF
cdr3_nt: TGTGCCAGCAGCCCACGAGCCCCCGGACTAGCGGGAACCGGGGAGCTGTTTTTT

v_call: TRBV28
clone_size: .
d_call: TRBD1
j_call: TRBJ1-1
cdr3_aa: CASKDRVSTEAFF
cdr3_nt: TGTGCCAGCAAAGACAGGGTGAGCACTGAAGCTTTCTTT

v_call: TRBV13
clone_size: .
d_call: TRBD1
j_call: TRBJ1-1
cdr3_aa: CASSRESEGDRGSMGAFF
cdr3_nt: TGTGCCAGCAGCCGCGAGTCCGAGGGGGACAGGGGCTCTATGGGAGCTTTCTTT

v_call: TRBV28
clone_size: .
d_call: TRBD1
j_call: TRBJ1-5
cdr3_aa: CASSSHRSQGGTNQPQHF
cdr3_nt: TGTGCCAGCAGTTCTCACCGAAGCCAGGGGGGCACCAATCAGCCCCAGCATTTT

v_call: TRBV9
clone_size: .
d_call: TRBD1
j_call: TRBJ2-2
cdr3_aa: CASSVATGEGGIGRTGELFF
cdr3_nt: TGTGCCAGCAGCGTAGCTACAGGGGAAGGGGGCATAGGGAGAACCGGGGAGCTGTTTTTT

v_call: TRBV11-3
clone_size: .
d_call: .
j_call: TRBJ2-5
cdr3_aa: CASSLGQTEETQYF
cdr3_nt: TGTGCCAGCAGCCTGGGGCAGACTGAAGAGACCCAGTACTTC

v_call: TRBV10-2
clone_size: .
d_call: .
j_call: TRBJ1-5
cdr3_aa: CASSEGFQPQHF
cdr3_nt: TGCGCCAGCAGTGAGGGCTTTCAGCCCCAGCATTTT

v_call: TRBV9
clone_size: .
d_call: .
j_call: TRBJ1-2
cdr3_aa: CASSPQGYYGYTF
cdr3_nt: TGTGCCAGCAGCCCACAGGGTTACTATGGCTACACCTTC

v_call: TRBV19
clone_size: .
d_call: TRBD1
j_call: TRBJ2-2
cdr3_aa: CASSMGLGGVITGELFF
cdr3_nt: TGTGCCAGTAGTATGGGGTTAGGGGGCGTCATCACCGGGGAGCTGTTTTTT

v_call: TRBV4-2
clone_size: .
d_call: TRBD2
j_call: TRBJ2-1
cdr3_aa: CASSQDIRLAGYNEQFF
cdr3_nt: TGTGCCAGCAGCCAAGATATCCGCCTAGCGGGCTACAATGAGCAGTTCTTC

v_call: TRBV6-6
clone_size: .
d_call: .
j_call: TRBJ2-1
cdr3_aa: CASSYSQGNNEQFF
cdr3_nt: TGTGCCAGCAGTTACAGTCAGGGAAACAATGAGCAGTTCTTC

v_call: TRBV4-2
clone_size: .
d_call: TRBD2
j_call: TRBJ2-1
cdr3_aa: CASSQVEGLADNEQFF
cdr3_nt: TGTGCCAGCAGCCAAGTGGAGGGGCTAGCGGACAATGAGCAGTTCTTC

v_call: TRBV9
clone_size: .
d_call: .
j_call: TRBJ2-7
cdr3_aa: CASPVDLTDEQYF
cdr3_nt: TGTGCCAGCCCCGTGGACTTAACCGACGAGCAGTACTTC

v_call: TRBV18
clone_size: few
d_call: TRBD1
j_call: TRBJ1-1
cdr3_aa: CASSSQGGQLVEAFF
cdr3_nt: TGTGCCAGCTCATCTCAGGGGGGACAACTTGTGGAAGCTTTCTTT

v_call: TRBV4-1
clone_size: .
d_call: .
j_call: TRBJ1-2
cdr3_aa: CASSQDSLDYGYTF
cdr3_nt: TGCGCCAGCAGCCAAGATAGTCTTGACTATGGCTACACCTTC

v_call: TRBV2
clone_size: .
d_call: TRBD2
j_call: TRBJ2-1
cdr3_aa: CASTPRGAGGPGEQFF
cdr3_nt: TGTGCCAGCACGCCCCGGGGAGCGGGAGGGCCGGGTGAGCAGTTCTTC

v_call: TRBV6-1
clone_size: .
d_call: .
j_call: TRBJ1-4
cdr3_aa: CASTAGGEKLFF
cdr3_nt: TGTGCCAGCACTGCTGGAGGGGAAAAACTGTTTTTT

v_call: TRBV7-2
clone_size: .
d_call: .
j_call: TRBJ1-1
cdr3_aa: CASSRRGNTEAFF
cdr3_nt: TGTGCCAGCAGCCGACGAGGGAACACTGAAGCTTTCTTT

v_call: TRBV6-5
clone_size: .
d_call: .
j_call: TRBJ2-7
cdr3_aa: CASKAASSYEQYF
cdr3_nt: TGTGCCAGCAAGGCAGCGAGCTCCTACGAGCAGTACTTC

v_call: TRBV27
clone_size: once
d_call: TRBD1
j_call: TRBJ2-5
cdr3_aa: CASSPGTGVETQYF
cdr3_nt: TGTGCCAGCAGTCCAGGGACAGGGGTCGAGACCCAGTACTTC

v_call: TRBV28
clone_size: .
d_call: TRBD2
j_call: TRBJ2-3
cdr3_aa: CASSGTSGADTQYF
cdr3_nt: TGTGCCAGCAGTGGGACTAGCGGAGCAGATACGCAGTATTTT

v_call: TRBV2
clone_size: .
d_call: .
j_call: TRBJ2-6
cdr3_aa: CASSEGYPSSGANVLTF
cdr3_nt: TGTGCCAGCAGTGAAGGATATCCGAGCTCTGGGGCCAACGTCCTGACTTTC